The rows below give T cell receptor beta chains drawn from one sample of a study of CD8+ T cells in alopecia areata. Assay used: immunoSEQ multiplex PCR; TCRdb lists only in-frame clones, some missing. The sample consists of 50,000 to 70,000 clones, 44% of them appearing once. The material sequenced was NKG2D-low CD8+ T cells sorted from blood. These receptors came from a human donor with alopecia areata. CDR3s include the opening cysteine and the closing phenylalanine or tryptophan. A D gene is named only where the DNA matches it firmly. A clone size is listed for some rows: how often the clone was seen (once, few, many), or a class if it is expanded.

J gene	D gene	clone size	V gene	CDR3 protein	CDR3 DNA
TRBJ1-5	-	few	TRBV14	CASSLRDGQPQHF	TGTGCCAGCAGCCTCCGGGACGGACAGCCCCAGCATTTT
TRBJ2-7	TRBD2	-	TRBV7-2	CASRPAGGAAWEQYF	TGTGCCAGCAGACCAGCGGGGGGAGCGGCGTGGGAGCAGTACTTC
TRBJ2-3	-	-	TRBV9	CASGTADTQYF	TGTGCCAGCGGAACCGCAGATACGCAGTATTTT
TRBJ2-3	-	-	TRBV6-6	CASSYSGPGSPDTQYF	TGTGCCAGCAGTTACTCCGGCCCTGGGTCCCCAGATACGCAGTATTTT
TRBJ2-5	-	-	TRBV29-1	CSVEDRGPGTQYF	TGCAGCGTTGAAGATCGTGGACCGGGGACCCAGTACTTC
TRBJ2-1	-	-	TRBV6-6	CASRFQGSYNEQFF	TGTGCCAGCAGGTTTCAGGGGTCCTACAATGAGCAGTTCTTC
TRBJ2-7	-	-	TRBV5-1	CASSLESSDPYEQYF	TGCGCCAGCAGCTTGGAGTCTAGCGACCCCTACGAGCAGTACTTC
TRBJ2-7	-	-	TRBV4-1	CASSEGLPAEQYF	TGCGCCAGCAGTGAGGGGCTGCCGGCCGAGCAGTACTTC
TRBJ2-3	-	-	TRBV4-2	CASSQGGGTDTQYF	TGTGCCAGCAGCCAAGGTGGGGGGACAGATACGCAGTATTTT
TRBJ2-3	TRBD2	few	TRBV28	CASSLRIGRTPDTQYF	TGTGCCAGCAGTTTACGAATCGGGAGGACCCCAGATACGCAGTATTTT
TRBJ2-7	-	few	TRBV7-2	CASSRFYEQYF	TGTGCCAGCAGCCGATTCTACGAGCAGTACTTC